This T cell receptor beta chain was sequenced during a study of human T cells and chemical hapten exposure (dated by TCRdb to 2020 to 2022). Regarding the complete study: Libraries were pooled for sequencing, and variation in per-sample TCR yields was attributed mainly to small differences in library volumes within the pool. The study tracked peripheral blood TCR repertoire changes in vivo during primary and secondary sensitization to the hapten diphenylcyclopropenone (DPC) in alopecia patients. From each blood RNA sample, both TCR alpha and TCR beta chains were sequenced. Summary of the overall study and its limitations: Repeated subsampling changed both the strength of the expansion versus patch-test correlation and the threshold at which the correlation became significant. DPC sensitization did not change the number of TCRs with a frequency above 1 in 1000, and there was no evidence of changes in global repertoire structure.

At least ten counts were recorded for this clonotype. Its target antigen remains unknown. It has no much larger one-base neighbor in the sample; base qualities were not kept. The time point label, as the study defines it: healthy volunteer bleed at 6 weeks. Total RNA was extracted from unfractionated whole blood that had been collected in Tempus Blood RNA tubes. Five healthy volunteers acted as controls for TCR sequencing and had blood drawn at day 0, 2 weeks and 6 weeks. Libraries were constructed by RACE. The sequencing machine was a NextSeq 500. During library preparation, unique molecular identifiers were attached to individual cDNA molecules so that TCRs could be counted quantitatively and reproducibly. On the authors' methods: Samples had a median of about 96,000 TCRs, with a range from roughly 20,000 to 700,000. V, J and CDR3 annotation of the TCR reads was performed with the Decombinator software suite. For the PS versus PT1 abundance plots, all samples were subsampled to the same number of TCRs (28,000). TCRs were defined as expanded if absent before sensitization and observed at least eight times at the 2-week time point. Using fastp trimming at Q25 and MiXCR clonotype assembly, TCRdb reanalyzed the public sequencing data and kept in-frame beta chains. CDR3 protein sequences are deduplicated, and each keeps its most common genes and DNA. The V and J calls follow TCRdb's processing rather than the paper's. For this sample there are more than 35,000 distinct CDR3 sequences; about 3.7% appear just once. In total, the top ten clones hold around 6% of the sample.

The CDR3 covers 9 residues, taking in both the cysteine and the phenylalanine. The DNA shown is the 27-base CDR3, in frame from base 1. V is pared back by 3 bases and J by 13 bases, with 6 bases lying between the germline termini. The sequencing input was whole blood. The V and J segments used are TRBV12-3 or TRBV12-4 and TRBJ1-1; the D gene lacks a confident call. This sequence was found in a human donor in good health. Some clones in this sample may be carry-over from other donors' samples. The bases are TGTGCCAGCAGTTTCCCGTTTTTCTTT. The resulting protein is CASSFPFFF.